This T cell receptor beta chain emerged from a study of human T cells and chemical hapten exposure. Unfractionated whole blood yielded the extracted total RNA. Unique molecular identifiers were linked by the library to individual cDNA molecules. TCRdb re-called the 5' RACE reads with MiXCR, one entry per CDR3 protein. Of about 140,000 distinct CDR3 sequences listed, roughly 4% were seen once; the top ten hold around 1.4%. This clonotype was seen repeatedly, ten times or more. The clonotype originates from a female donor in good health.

The chain's CDR3 is CASSQDGVNTEAFF. CDR3 DNA sequence: TGCGCCAGCAGCCAAGACGGGGTCAACACTGAAGCTTTCTTT. V gene TRBV4-3 combines with J gene TRBJ1-1; D remains unclear. Germline CDR1 and CDR2: LGHNA and YSLEER. With 0 bases removed from V and 2 bases from J, the gap between germline ends came to 7 bases. The CDR3 loop spans 14 amino acids.